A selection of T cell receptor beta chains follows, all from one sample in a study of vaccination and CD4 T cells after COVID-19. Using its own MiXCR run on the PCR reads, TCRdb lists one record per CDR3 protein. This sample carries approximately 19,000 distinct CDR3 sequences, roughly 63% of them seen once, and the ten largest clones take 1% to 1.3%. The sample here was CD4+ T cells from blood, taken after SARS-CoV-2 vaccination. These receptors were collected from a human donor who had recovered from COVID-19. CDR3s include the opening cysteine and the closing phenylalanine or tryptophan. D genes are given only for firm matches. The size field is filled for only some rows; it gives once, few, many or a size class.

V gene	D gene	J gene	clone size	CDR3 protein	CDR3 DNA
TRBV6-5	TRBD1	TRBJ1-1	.	CASSYSTGSRTEAFF	TGTGCCAGCAGTTACTCGACAGGGTCGAGGACTGAAGCTTTCTTT
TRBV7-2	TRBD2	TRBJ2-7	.	CASSPGGLAPYEQYF	TGTGCCAGCAGCCCAGGGGGACTAGCCCCCTACGAGCAGTACTTC
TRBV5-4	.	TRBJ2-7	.	CASSLAGTLDEQYF	TGTGCCAGCAGCTTGGCCGGGACACTGGACGAGCAGTACTTC
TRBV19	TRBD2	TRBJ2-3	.	CATTYGVGRTDTQYF	TGTGCCACTACGTATGGGGTCGGGAGGACAGATACGCAGTATTTT
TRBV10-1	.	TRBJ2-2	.	CASRGPKWPGELFF	TGCGCCAGCAGAGGACCTAAGTGGCCCGGGGAGCTGTTTTTT
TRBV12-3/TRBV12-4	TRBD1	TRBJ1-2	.	CASSPTRRTGTNYGYTF	TGTGCCAGCAGTCCCACACGAAGGACAGGGACTAACTATGGCTACACCTTC
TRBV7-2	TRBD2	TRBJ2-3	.	CASSAPGLAISADTQYF	TGTGCCAGCAGCGCCCCGGGACTAGCTATCTCGGCAGATACGCAGTATTTT
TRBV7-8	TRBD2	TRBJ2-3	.	CASRRLAGVTDTQYF	TGTGCCAGCAGAAGACTAGCGGGAGTGACAGATACGCAGTATTTT
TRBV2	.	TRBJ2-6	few	CASRVQGSGANVLTF	TGTGCCAGCAGAGTACAGGGCTCTGGGGCCAACGTCCTGACTTTC
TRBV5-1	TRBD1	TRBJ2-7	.	CASSTGGLYEQYF	TGCGCCAGCAGTACAGGGGGCCTCTACGAGCAGTACTTC
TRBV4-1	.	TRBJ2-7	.	CASSQTHRSGYEQYF	TGCGCCAGCAGCCAAACGCACAGGTCTGGATACGAGCAGTACTTC
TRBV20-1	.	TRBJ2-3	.	CSARGSTDTQYF	TGCAGTGCTAGAGGAAGCACAGATACGCAGTATTTT
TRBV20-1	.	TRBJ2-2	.	CSARSLETANTGELFF	TGCAGTGCTAGATCGCTGGAGACTGCGAACACCGGGGAGCTGTTTTTT
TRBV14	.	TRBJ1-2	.	CASSQGVGRPSYGYTF	TGTGCCAGCAGCCAAGGTGTCGGTCGCCCCTCTTATGGCTACACCTTC
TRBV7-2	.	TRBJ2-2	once	CASSLALGPNTGELFF	TGTGCCAGCAGCTTAGCGTTAGGCCCGAACACCGGGGAGCTGTTTTTT